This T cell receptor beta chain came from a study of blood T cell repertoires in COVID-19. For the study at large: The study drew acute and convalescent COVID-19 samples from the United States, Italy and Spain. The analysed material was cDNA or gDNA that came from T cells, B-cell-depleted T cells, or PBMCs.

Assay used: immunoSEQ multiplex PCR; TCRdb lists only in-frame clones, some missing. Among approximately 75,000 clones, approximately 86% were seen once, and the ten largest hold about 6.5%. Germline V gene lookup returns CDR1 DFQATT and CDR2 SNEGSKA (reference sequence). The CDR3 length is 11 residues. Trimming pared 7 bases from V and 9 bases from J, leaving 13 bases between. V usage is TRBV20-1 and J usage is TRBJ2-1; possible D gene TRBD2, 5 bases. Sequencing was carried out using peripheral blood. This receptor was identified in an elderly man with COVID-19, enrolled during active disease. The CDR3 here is CSVKLVSEQFF. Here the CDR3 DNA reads TGCAGTGTTAAACTAGTCTCTGAGCAGTTCTTC.